This TCR beta chain derives from a study of T cell changes during pregnancy in multiple sclerosis. This clone has more than one count but fewer than ten. Per the germline V gene, CDR1 is SGHNT and CDR2 is YYREEE (reference sequence). The V and J ends lost 3 bases and 7 bases, in that order; junction bases with no gene match: 3. The CDR3 totals 14 residues. Profiling relied on immunoSEQ multiplex PCR, and the TCRdb table lists in-frame clones only, not all of them. The data show 90,000 to 95,000 clones, roughly 93% seen once. This TCR was recovered from a female donor with multiple sclerosis, enrolled in a pregnancy study. The genes are TRBV5-4 and TRBJ1-6; 8 positions match TRBD1. Sequencing used peripheral blood, obtained in the first trimester of pregnancy. In DNA, the CDR3 is TGTGCCAGCAGCTCGACAGGGGTCAATTCACCCCTCCACTTT. This codes for CASSSTGVNSPLHF.